This is a list of T cell receptor beta chains from one sample in a study of response to subunit inactivated influenza vaccine. One entry per CDR3 protein, called by TCRdb with MiXCR from the RT-PCR reads. The table includes 500,000 to 650,000 distinct CDR3 sequences, 6.5% to 8% detected once. Sequenced material: PBMCs from blood, taken less than 30 months after vaccination. The receptors here all came from a man between 45 and 75 years old who received an inactivated influenza vaccine. The CDR3 runs from the conserved cysteine through the conserved F or W. A D gene is named only where the DNA matches it firmly. Not every row has a clone size; where given, it reads once, few, many or a size class.

v_gene: TRBV7-9
len: 18
j_gene: TRBJ2-6
abundance: .
d_gene: .
CDR3nt: TGTGCCAGCAGCCCTACATTGGGCGTCAGCTCTGGGGCCAACGTCCTGACTTTC
CDR3aa: CASSPTLGVSSGANVLTF

v_gene: TRBV4-1
len: 15
j_gene: TRBJ2-5
abundance: few
d_gene: .
CDR3nt: TGCGCCAGCAGCCAAGTAGGGTGGGGGGAAGAGACCCAGTACTTC
CDR3aa: CASSQVGWGEETQYF

v_gene: TRBV20-1
len: 15
j_gene: TRBJ2-7
abundance: .
d_gene: TRBD1
CDR3nt: TGCAGTGCTAGCTCTTGGGACAGGAGGCCCTACGAGCAGTACTTC
CDR3aa: CSASSWDRRPYEQYF

v_gene: TRBV5-6
len: 15
j_gene: TRBJ2-3
abundance: few
d_gene: TRBD2
CDR3nt: TGTGCCAGCAGCGGAATAGCGGGGAACACAGATACGCAGTATTTT
CDR3aa: CASSGIAGNTDTQYF

v_gene: TRBV3-1
len: 16
j_gene: TRBJ2-4
abundance: .
d_gene: .
CDR3nt: TGTGCCAGCAGCCAAGTGTCGAGCATAGCCAAAAACATTCAGTACTTC
CDR3aa: CASSQVSSIAKNIQYF

v_gene: TRBV7-8
len: 17
j_gene: TRBJ1-5
abundance: many
d_gene: .
CDR3nt: TGTGCCAGCAGCGGGTCGGGGCGGCACCTTAGCAATCAGCCCCAGCATTTT
CDR3aa: CASSGSGRHLSNQPQHF

v_gene: TRBV27
len: 15
j_gene: TRBJ2-2
abundance: many
d_gene: .
CDR3nt: TGTGCCAGCCGACATCCGGGCGGGAACACCGGGGAGCTGTTTTTT
CDR3aa: CASRHPGGNTGELFF

v_gene: TRBV9
len: 15
j_gene: TRBJ2-3
abundance: .
d_gene: TRBD2
CDR3nt: TGTGCCAGCAGCGCGTTAGCGGGGCACACAGATACGCAGTATTTT
CDR3aa: CASSALAGHTDTQYF

v_gene: TRBV9
len: 15
j_gene: TRBJ2-7
abundance: many
d_gene: TRBD1
CDR3nt: TGTGCCAGCAGCGTATCCCCAGGGGGCTCCTACGAGCAGTACTTC
CDR3aa: CASSVSPGGSYEQYF

v_gene: TRBV4-3
len: 13
j_gene: TRBJ1-2
abundance: .
d_gene: .
CDR3nt: TGCGCCAGCAGCGTACAGATCTACTATGGCTACACCTTC
CDR3aa: CASSVQIYYGYTF

v_gene: TRBV14
len: 15
j_gene: TRBJ2-2
abundance: .
d_gene: .
CDR3nt: TGTGCCAGCAGCCAAGCCCTTGGGCGCACCGGGGAGCTGTTTTTT
CDR3aa: CASSQALGRTGELFF

v_gene: TRBV7-6
len: 16
j_gene: TRBJ1-1
abundance: .
d_gene: .
CDR3nt: TGTGCCAGCAGCCCCCCGGGCGCTGAAGTGAACACTGAAGCTTTCTTT
CDR3aa: CASSPPGAEVNTEAFF

v_gene: TRBV20-1
len: 14
j_gene: TRBJ1-1
abundance: .
d_gene: TRBD1
CDR3nt: TGCAGTGCTCCCCCTCGACAGGGTTACTCTGAAGTTTTCTTT
CDR3aa: CSAPPRQGYSEVFF

v_gene: TRBV12-3/TRBV12-4
len: 14
j_gene: TRBJ1-1
abundance: many
d_gene: .
CDR3nt: TGTGCCAGCAGTACGGGACATCAGAACACTGAAGCTTTCTTT
CDR3aa: CASSTGHQNTEAFF

v_gene: TRBV20-1
len: 16
j_gene: TRBJ2-3
abundance: many
d_gene: TRBD2
CDR3nt: TGCAGTGCTAGCGGACTAGCGGGAGTGGGCCCAGATACGCAGTATTTT
CDR3aa: CSASGLAGVGPDTQYF

v_gene: TRBV20-1
len: 14
j_gene: TRBJ1-2
abundance: .
d_gene: TRBD1
CDR3nt: TGCAGTGCTACCCGGACAGGGGGCAACTATGGCTACACCTTC
CDR3aa: CSATRTGGNYGYTF

v_gene: TRBV28
len: 18
j_gene: TRBJ2-7
abundance: .
d_gene: TRBD2
CDR3nt: TGTGCCAGCAGTTTCGGTTTGAGGGGACTAGCAGTGAGATACGAGCAGTACTTC
CDR3aa: CASSFGLRGLAVRYEQYF

v_gene: TRBV14
len: 14
j_gene: TRBJ2-3
abundance: many
d_gene: .
CDR3nt: TGTGCCAGCAGAACGGGCCTTAGCACAGATACGCAGTATTTT
CDR3aa: CASRTGLSTDTQYF

v_gene: TRBV10-3
len: 16
j_gene: TRBJ2-1
abundance: few
d_gene: TRBD2
CDR3nt: TGTGCCATCAGCCCCCGACTAGCGGGGGGGGGCAATGAGCAGTTCTTC
CDR3aa: CAISPRLAGGGNEQFF

v_gene: TRBV9
len: 15
j_gene: TRBJ1-2
abundance: few
d_gene: .
CDR3nt: TGTGCCAGCAGCGTAGGGGCCGAACCGACCTATGGCTACACCTTC
CDR3aa: CASSVGAEPTYGYTF

v_gene: TRBV4-1
len: 14
j_gene: TRBJ2-7
abundance: .
d_gene: TRBD2
CDR3nt: TGCGCCAGCAGTCGGACTAGCGGGGTCGAGGGACAGTACTTC
CDR3aa: CASSRTSGVEGQYF

v_gene: TRBV5-5
len: 17
j_gene: TRBJ2-3
abundance: few
d_gene: TRBD2
CDR3nt: TGTGCCAGCAGCTTCGGGAGGCCCTCAAGAGGCACAGATACGCAGTATTTT
CDR3aa: CASSFGRPSRGTDTQYF

v_gene: TRBV7-9
len: 13
j_gene: TRBJ2-1
abundance: .
d_gene: .
CDR3nt: TGTGCCAGCAGCTCGCCCCTATACAATGAGCAGTTCTTC
CDR3aa: CASSSPLYNEQFF

v_gene: TRBV5-5
len: 14
j_gene: TRBJ1-1
abundance: few
d_gene: .
CDR3nt: TGTGCCAGCAGCCTCCCGGGACTGAGCACTGAAGCTTTCTTT
CDR3aa: CASSLPGLSTEAFF

v_gene: TRBV6-1
len: 23
j_gene: TRBJ2-2
abundance: few
d_gene: TRBD2
CDR3nt: TGTGCCAGCAGTGAATCTGTGATCCGAACGGCTAGCGGGGGACTCGCGAACACCGGGGAGCTGTTTTTT
CDR3aa: CASSESVIRTASGGLANTGELFF

v_gene: TRBV6-5
len: 15
j_gene: TRBJ2-2
abundance: .
d_gene: TRBD1
CDR3nt: TGTGCCAGCAGTTATCGGACAGGGCGAACCGGGGAGCTGTTTTTT
CDR3aa: CASSYRTGRTGELFF

v_gene: TRBV29-1
len: 14
j_gene: TRBJ2-7
abundance: few
d_gene: TRBD1
CDR3nt: TGCAGCGCTGGGGGAGGACAGGGGGCCCACGAGCAGTACTTC
CDR3aa: CSAGGGQGAHEQYF

v_gene: TRBV7-6
len: 22
j_gene: TRBJ2-5
abundance: .
d_gene: .
CDR3nt: TGTGCCAGCAGCGCTCTACTAGTCCACCAAATTGGCGGGGAAAAAGACCAAGAGACCCAGTACTTC
CDR3aa: CASSALLVHQIGGEKDQETQYF

v_gene: TRBV20-1
len: 11
j_gene: TRBJ1-2
abundance: few
d_gene: .
CDR3nt: TGCAGTGCCAAGCCGGGATGGGGCTACACCTTC
CDR3aa: CSAKPGWGYTF

v_gene: TRBV27
len: 17
j_gene: TRBJ2-1
abundance: .
d_gene: TRBD2
CDR3nt: TGTGCCAGCAGTTTATCGTTGTCTAGCGGGGGGGCCAATGAGCAGTTCTTC
CDR3aa: CASSLSLSSGGANEQFF

v_gene: TRBV27
len: 14
j_gene: TRBJ1-1
abundance: .
d_gene: TRBD1
CDR3nt: TGTGCCAGCAGTTTATACGACAGGGTGGGTGAAGCTTTCTTT
CDR3aa: CASSLYDRVGEAFF

v_gene: TRBV7-2
len: 14
j_gene: TRBJ2-1
abundance: .
d_gene: TRBD1
CDR3nt: TGTGCCAGCAGGGGGACAGGCTCCTACAATGAGCAGTTCTTC
CDR3aa: CASRGTGSYNEQFF

v_gene: TRBV7-6
len: 15
j_gene: TRBJ2-1
abundance: .
d_gene: .
CDR3nt: TGTGCCAGCAGCTTTGAGGCGCAGTCCTACAATGAGCAGTTCTTC
CDR3aa: CASSFEAQSYNEQFF

v_gene: TRBV6-5
len: 13
j_gene: TRBJ2-1
abundance: many
d_gene: .
CDR3nt: TGTGCCAGCAGTTACTCCCCGTACAATGAGCAGTTCTTC
CDR3aa: CASSYSPYNEQFF

v_gene: TRBV19
len: 14
j_gene: TRBJ2-2
abundance: .
d_gene: .
CDR3nt: TGTGCCAGTAGTATACACACAGGAACCGGGGAGCTGTTTTTT
CDR3aa: CASSIHTGTGELFF

v_gene: TRBV9
len: 15
j_gene: TRBJ2-1
abundance: many
d_gene: .
CDR3nt: TGTGCCAGCAGCGTGGGAGGGGGGTCCTACAATGAGCAGTTCTTC
CDR3aa: CASSVGGGSYNEQFF

v_gene: TRBV20-1
len: 14
j_gene: TRBJ1-4
abundance: .
d_gene: .
CDR3nt: TGCAGTGCTAGGCCGGGTGCCTCTAATGAAAAACTGTTTTTT
CDR3aa: CSARPGASNEKLFF

v_gene: TRBV11-3
len: 13
j_gene: TRBJ2-5
abundance: .
d_gene: .
CDR3nt: TGTGCCAGCAGCGAGAATAGGCGAGAGACCCAGTACTTC
CDR3aa: CASSENRRETQYF

v_gene: TRBV11-2
len: 14
j_gene: TRBJ2-2
abundance: many
d_gene: .
CDR3nt: TGTGCCAGCGCCGTTGGTCAGATCACCGGGGAGCTGTTTTTT
CDR3aa: CASAVGQITGELFF

v_gene: TRBV4-2
len: 16
j_gene: TRBJ2-7
abundance: few
d_gene: TRBD2
CDR3nt: TGTGCCAGCAGCCCTCGCAGGACTAGCGGGGCCGACGAGCAGTACTTC
CDR3aa: CASSPRRTSGADEQYF

v_gene: TRBV11-2
len: 16
j_gene: TRBJ2-5
abundance: few
d_gene: TRBD2
CDR3nt: TGTGCCAGCAGCTTCTCAGTGGGAGGGCGGGGAGAGACCCAGTACTTC
CDR3aa: CASSFSVGGRGETQYF

v_gene: TRBV5-6
len: 16
j_gene: TRBJ2-1
abundance: .
d_gene: TRBD2
CDR3nt: TGTGCCAGCAGCCGCGGACTAGCGGCCGCCTACAATGAGCAGTTCTTC
CDR3aa: CASSRGLAAAYNEQFF

v_gene: TRBV9
len: 15
j_gene: TRBJ2-3
abundance: few
d_gene: .
CDR3nt: TGTGCCAGCAGCGTAGAAGGCTCCCGCACAGATACGCAGTATTTT
CDR3aa: CASSVEGSRTDTQYF